The TCR beta chain described here comes from a study of T cell responses to AZD1222 COVID-19 vaccine. For the study at large: Analyses pooled second doses at about 4 or about 12 weeks.

This CDR3 spans 14 amino acids. Germline CDR1 reads LGHDT; CDR2 reads YNNKEL (reference sequence). The germline V and J ends were trimmed by 3 bases and 6 bases, with 15 bases remaining between them. TCRdb keeps only in-frame clones here, not all; method: immunoSEQ multiplex PCR. The data hold roughly 97,000 clones, with about 88% observed a single time. Findings of the study overall: None of the repertoires were sampled until the peak T cell response had passed.

Points on this clone: The antigen remains unidentified.

The chain is built from TRBV3-1 (or the pseudogene TRBV3-2) and TRBJ2-7; D gene ambiguous. Here the sequenced sample was peripheral blood, taken on day 0 of AZD1222 vaccination. The clonotype was recovered from an adult in good health. DNA for the CDR3: TGTGCCAGCAGCCAGTTAACCCAGGACGCCGAGCAGTACTTC. Translated, it gives CASSQLTQDAEQYF.